This is a list of T cell receptor beta chains from one sample in a study of cytomegalovirus exposure and HLA in healthy donors. Only in-frame clones appear in the TCRdb table, and some are missing; sequencing was by immunoSEQ multiplex PCR. The sample yields over 75,000 clones, around 82% seen once. The sample comprised PBMCs. The receptors originated from a woman aged 60 to 75 in good health and CMV-seronegative. CDR3s include the opening cysteine and the closing phenylalanine or tryptophan. The order of the fields is J gene, D gene, clone size, V gene, CDR3 protein, CDR3 DNA. The D gene is left open where the match is weak. Not every row has a clone size; where given, it reads once, few, many or a size class.

TRBJ1-2 | TRBD1 | NA | TRBV2 | CASSEGQGWRHYGYTF | TGTGCCAGCAGTGAGGGACAGGGGTGGAGGCACTATGGCTACACCTTC
TRBJ1-1 | NA | NA | TRBV28 | CASSLLQGFTEAFF | TGTGCCAGCAGTCTATTACAGGGTTTCACTGAAGCTTTCTTT
TRBJ2-2 | TRBD2 | once | TRBV6-4 | CASSEVPGLAGALTGELFF | TGTGCCAGCAGTGAAGTACCGGGACTAGCGGGAGCCCTCACCGGGGAGCTGTTTTTT
TRBJ1-5 | NA | NA | TRBV19 | CASSIDRLQPQHF | TGTGCCAGTAGTATAGATCGACTACAGCCCCAGCATTTT
TRBJ1-6 | NA | few | TRBV5-1 | CASSYDGENSPLHF | TGCGCCAGCAGCTACGACGGGGAAAACTCACCCCTCCACTTT
TRBJ2-1 | TRBD2 | NA | TRBV7-9 | CASSSPSGSSHNEQFF | TGTGCCAGCAGCTCACCTAGCGGGAGCAGTCACAATGAGCAGTTCTTC
TRBJ2-2 | TRBD2 | few | TRBV11-2 | CASSSLAGYRELFF | TGTGCCAGCAGCTCCCTAGCGGGGTACAGGGAGCTGTTTTTT
TRBJ1-1 | TRBD1 | NA | TRBV5-6 | CASSTGQRTTEAFF | TGTGCCAGCAGTACGGGACAGAGGACCACTGAAGCTTTCTTT
TRBJ2-1 | TRBD2 | NA | TRBV30 | CALGVAGNEQFF | TGTGCCCTCGGCGTAGCGGGGAATGAGCAGTTCTTC
TRBJ1-2 | TRBD1 | NA | TRBV7-9 | CASSLQGGGYTF | TGTGCCAGCAGCTTACAGGGGGGTGGCTACACCTTC
TRBJ1-2 | NA | NA | TRBV9 | CASSPRAWPEEGYGYTF | TGTGCCAGCAGCCCACGGGCCTGGCCCGAAGAGGGCTATGGCTACACCTTC
TRBJ2-7 | TRBD1 | NA | TRBV15 | CATSRGGTDDEQYF | TGTGCCACCAGCAGAGGGGGGACAGACGACGAGCAGTACTTC
TRBJ2-7 | NA | NA | TRBV6-5 | CASTSIGTDKQYF | TGTGCCAGCACCTCCATCGGCACAGATAAGCAGTACTTC
TRBJ1-3 | NA | NA | TRBV28 | CASSSQGPLRGAF | TGTGCCAGCAGTTCCCAGGGCCCGCTCCGCGGGGCATTT
TRBJ1-3 | TRBD1 | few | TRBV2 | CASGDRTSTSGNTIYF | TGTGCCAGTGGGGACAGGACCTCGACTTCTGGAAACACCATATATTTT
TRBJ1-4 | TRBD1 | once | TRBV4-1 | CASSQDQLGQGAWEKLFF | TGCGCCAGCAGCCAAGATCAATTAGGACAGGGGGCATGGGAAAAACTGTTTTTT
TRBJ2-5 | NA | NA | TRBV10-3 | CAISERETQYF | TGTGCCATCAGTGAGCGGGAGACCCAGTACTTC
TRBJ2-1 | NA | NA | TRBV5-6 | CASSFWTVVPFGRNNEQFF | TGTGCCAGCAGCTTTTGGACAGTTGTGCCTTTTGGGCGAAACAATGAGCAGTTCTTC
TRBJ1-2 | TRBD1 | once | TRBV6-6 | CASSTQGVVYGYTF | TGTGCCAGCAGTACCCAGGGGGTGGTCTATGGCTACACCTTC
TRBJ1-3 | TRBD1 | NA | TRBV11-2 | CASSYDRGTGNTIYF | TGTGCCAGCAGTTACGACAGGGGAACTGGAAACACCATATATTTT
TRBJ1-2 | NA | NA | TRBV7-2 | CASSFGGALTEYGYTF | TGTGCCAGCAGCTTTGGCGGGGCCCTGACTGAATATGGCTACACCTTC
TRBJ2-1 | TRBD2 | NA | TRBV27 | CASSLWTSGYNEQFF | TGTGCCAGCAGTTTGTGGACTAGCGGCTACAATGAGCAGTTCTTC
TRBJ1-2 | NA | NA | TRBV30 | CAWGPGMGGDYGYTF | TGTGCCTGGGGTCCGGGTATGGGGGGAGACTATGGCTACACCTTC
TRBJ2-7 | NA | NA | TRBV5-1 | CASSLDPQTGVYEQYF | TGCGCCAGCAGCTTGGACCCTCAAACGGGGGTCTACGAGCAGTACTTC
TRBJ2-7 | NA | once | TRBV9 | CASSVAPGLHEQYF | TGTGCCAGCAGCGTAGCCCCAGGACTCCACGAGCAGTACTTC
TRBJ2-5 | NA | NA | TRBV5-1 | CASSSLPGTGETQYF | TGCGCCAGCAGCTCGTTACCGGGAACTGGGGAGACCCAGTACTTC
TRBJ1-6 | NA | NA | TRBV30 | CAFIEGGDSPLHF | TGTGCCTTCATTGAGGGGGGGGATTCGCCCCTCCACTTT